This paragraph reports one T cell receptor (beta chain). The antigen remains unidentified. Assay: immunoSEQ multiplex PCR; the TCRdb copy retains only in-frame clones and omits some. The sample yields about 130,000 clones, 75% to 85% seen once. The entry originates in a study of radiation and T cells in renal cell carcinoma. Study overall: Nephrectomy followed 15 Gy stereotactic body radiation by 4 weeks.

Germline CDR1 is MDHEN and CDR2 is SYDVKM. Trimming removed 5 bases at V and 3 bases at J, with 9 bases between. This CDR3 spans 13 amino acids. Time point in this sample: blood 2 weeks post-SBRT. Regarding treatment: 15 Gy SBRT to primary tumor, nephrectomy 4 weeks later. Overall study findings and caveats: No pretreatment tumor biopsies were available for baseline clonotypes. Top tumor clonotypes rose in blood 2 weeks post-radiation, then contracted.

The clonotype was recovered from a woman aged 55-69 years with renal cell carcinoma. This chain links TRBV28 with TRBJ2-3; no reliable D call. Sequences were derived from blood, sampled from a patient whose treatment included radiotherapy and nephrectomy. The CDR3 is CASSRRQTDTQYF. The DNA of the CDR3 is TGTGCCAGCAGTCGACGGCAGACAGATACGCAGTATTTT.